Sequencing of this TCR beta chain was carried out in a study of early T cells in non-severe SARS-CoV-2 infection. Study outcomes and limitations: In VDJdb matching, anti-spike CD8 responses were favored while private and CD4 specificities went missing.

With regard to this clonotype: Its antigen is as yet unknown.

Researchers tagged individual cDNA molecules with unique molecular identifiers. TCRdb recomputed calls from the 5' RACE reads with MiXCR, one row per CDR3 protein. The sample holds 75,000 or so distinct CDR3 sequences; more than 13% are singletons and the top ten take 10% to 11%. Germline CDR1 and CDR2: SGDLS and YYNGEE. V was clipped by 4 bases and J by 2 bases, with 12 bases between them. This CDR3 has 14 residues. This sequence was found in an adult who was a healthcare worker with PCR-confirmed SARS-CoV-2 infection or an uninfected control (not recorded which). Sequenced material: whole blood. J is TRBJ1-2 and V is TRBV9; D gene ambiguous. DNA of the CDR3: TGTGCCAGCAGCCTAAAGGGCCTAAACTATGGCTACACCTTC. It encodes CASSLKGLNYGYTF.